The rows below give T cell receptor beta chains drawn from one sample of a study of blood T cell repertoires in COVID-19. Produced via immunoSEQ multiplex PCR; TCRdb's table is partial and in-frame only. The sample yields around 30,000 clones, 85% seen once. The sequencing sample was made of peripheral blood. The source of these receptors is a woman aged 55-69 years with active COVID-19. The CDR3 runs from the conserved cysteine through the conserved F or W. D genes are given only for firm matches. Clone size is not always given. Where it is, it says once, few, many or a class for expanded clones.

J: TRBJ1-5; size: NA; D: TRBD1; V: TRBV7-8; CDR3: CASSPQTGTGDVRTQHF; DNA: TGTGCCAGCAGCCCACAAACCGGGACAGGGGACGTCAGGACCCAGCATTTT
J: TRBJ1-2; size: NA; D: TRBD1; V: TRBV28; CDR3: CASRPGQGYGYTF; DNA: TGTGCCAGCAGGCCGGGACAGGGCTATGGCTACACCTTC
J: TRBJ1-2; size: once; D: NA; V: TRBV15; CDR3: CATSRGDTGPYGYTF; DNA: TGTGCCACCAGCAGGGGGGACACTGGCCCGTATGGCTACACCTTC
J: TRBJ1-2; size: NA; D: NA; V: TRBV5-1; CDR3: CASSSAAGANYGYTF; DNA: TGCGCCAGCAGCTCCGCCGCCGGGGCTAACTATGGCTACACCTTC
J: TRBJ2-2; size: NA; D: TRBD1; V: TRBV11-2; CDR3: CASSPTGLSGPNTGELFF; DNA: TGTGCCAGCAGCCCGACAGGGTTGAGCGGTCCGAACACCGGGGAGCTGTTTTTT
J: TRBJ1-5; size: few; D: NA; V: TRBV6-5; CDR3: CASSYSRNQPQHF; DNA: TGTGCCAGCAGTTACTCTCGGAATCAGCCCCAGCATTTT
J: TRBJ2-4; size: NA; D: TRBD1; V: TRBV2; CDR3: CASSEVGQGRNIQYF; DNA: TGTGCCAGCAGTGAAGTTGGACAGGGAAGGAACATTCAGTACTTC
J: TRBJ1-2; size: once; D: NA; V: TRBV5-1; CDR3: CASSKGQDYGYTF; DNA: TGCGCCAGCAGCAAGGGACAAGACTATGGCTACACCTTC
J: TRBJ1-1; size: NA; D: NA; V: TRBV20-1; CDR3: CSASRGGESTEAFF; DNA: TGCAGTGCTAGTAGGGGAGGGGAGTCCACTGAAGCTTTCTTT
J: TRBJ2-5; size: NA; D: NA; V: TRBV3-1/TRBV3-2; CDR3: CASSQLGKQETQYF; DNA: TGTGCCAGCAGCCAACTCGGGAAACAAGAGACCCAGTACTTC
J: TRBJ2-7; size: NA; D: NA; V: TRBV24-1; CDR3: CATSQNSGLAAKQYF; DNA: TGTGCCACCAGCCAAAATTCAGGGTTGGCGGCGAAGCAGTACTTC
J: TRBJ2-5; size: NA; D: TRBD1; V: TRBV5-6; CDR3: CASSLGPPGGRETQYF; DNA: TGTGCCAGCAGCTTGGGTCCCCCAGGGGGCCGGGAGACCCAGTACTTC
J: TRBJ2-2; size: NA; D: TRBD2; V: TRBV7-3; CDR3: CASSFRGGAETGELFF; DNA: TGTGCCAGCAGCTTCCGCGGGGGGGCGGAGACCGGGGAGCTGTTTTTT
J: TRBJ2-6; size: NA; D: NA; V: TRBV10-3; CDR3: CAIRSSGSGANVLTF; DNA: TGTGCCATCAGATCCTCAGGGTCGGGGGCCAACGTCCTGACTTTC
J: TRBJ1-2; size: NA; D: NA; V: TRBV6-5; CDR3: CASSYSVGREYYGYTF; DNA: TGTGCCAGCAGTTACTCAGTAGGGAGGGAATACTATGGCTACACCTTC
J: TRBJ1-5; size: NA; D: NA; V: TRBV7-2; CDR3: CASSPWSGDQPQHF; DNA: TGTGCCAGCAGCCCGTGGAGCGGGGATCAGCCCCAGCATTTT
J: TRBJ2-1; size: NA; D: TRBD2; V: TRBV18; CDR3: CASSPLLAGGPGSYNEQFF; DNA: TGTGCCAGCTCACCCCTATTAGCGGGAGGGCCAGGATCCTACAATGAGCAGTTCTTC
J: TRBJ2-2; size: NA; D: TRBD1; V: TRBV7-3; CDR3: CASSLLPGQVYSGELFF; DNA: TGTGCCAGCAGCTTGCTACCGGGACAGGTCTACTCCGGGGAGCTGTTTTTT
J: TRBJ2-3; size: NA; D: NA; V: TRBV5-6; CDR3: CASSLGGGGTQYF; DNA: TGTGCCAGCAGCTTGGGCGGGGGCGGTACGCAGTATTTT
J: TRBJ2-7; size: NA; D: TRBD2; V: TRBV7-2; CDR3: CASSLSRRGDGEQYF; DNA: TGTGCCAGCAGCTTAAGCCGGCGGGGGGACGGCGAGCAGTACTTC